These T cell receptor beta chains were read from a single sample in a study of T cell responses to AZD1222 COVID-19 vaccine. Repertoires were generated with immunoSEQ multiplex PCR, while TCRdb's copy carries only in-frame clones and drops some. This sample has more than 95,000 clones, with around 92% found just once. This specimen consisted of peripheral blood, obtained on day 0 of AZD1222 vaccination. These receptors came from an adult in good health. CDR3s include the opening cysteine and the closing phenylalanine or tryptophan. A D gene is named only where the DNA matches it firmly.

>-|TRBV15|TRBJ1-1
CATSRDIETHTEAFF
TGTGCCACCAGCAGAGATATAGAAACTCACACTGAAGCTTTCTTT
>-|TRBV12-3/TRBV12-4|TRBJ1-5
CASSDSTNQPQHF
TGTGCCAGCAGTGACAGTACTAATCAGCCCCAGCATTTT
>-|TRBV27|TRBJ2-7
CASVRSYEQYF
TGTGCCAGCGTTAGATCCTACGAGCAGTACTTC
>TRBD1|TRBV7-9|TRBJ1-1
CASSLGRYRGNTEAFF
TGTGCCAGCAGCTTAGGTCGATACAGGGGGAACACTGAAGCTTTCTTT
>-|TRBV15|TRBJ2-7
CATSRATDEQYF
TGTGCCACCAGCAGAGCTACCGACGAGCAGTACTTC
>TRBD1|TRBV5-1|TRBJ2-7
CASSLGTGGGEQYF
TGCGCCAGCAGCTTAGGGACAGGGGGCGGCGAGCAGTACTTC
>-|TRBV5-5|TRBJ2-7
CASSLGTSSSYEQYF
TGTGCCAGCAGCTTAGGGACATCCAGCTCCTACGAGCAGTACTTC
>TRBD2|TRBV27|TRBJ2-3
CASSLEREGGSRDTQYF
TGTGCCAGCAGTTTAGAACGGGAGGGCGGGTCGAGAGATACGCAGTATTTT
>TRBD2|TRBV30|TRBJ2-5
CAWVGGAGVRETQYF
TGTGCCTGGGTCGGAGGGGCGGGAGTCCGAGAGACCCAGTACTTC
>-|TRBV24-1|TRBJ2-7
CATSDGRVLDEQYF
TGTGCCACCAGTGATGGCAGGGTATTGGACGAGCAGTACTTC
>-|TRBV9|TRBJ1-4
CASSYQGSGEKLFF
TGTGCCAGCAGCTACCAGGGGTCAGGAGAAAAACTGTTTTTT
>-|TRBV5-8|TRBJ2-1
CASSQAGNEQFF
TGTGCCAGCAGCCAGGCAGGGAATGAGCAGTTCTTC
>TRBD1|TRBV28|TRBJ2-7
CASSLEGALLYEQYF
TGTGCCAGCAGTTTAGAGGGGGCGCTTCTCTACGAGCAGTACTTC